This TCR beta chain comes out of a study of beta chain features in type 1 diabetes. All sorted populations exceeded 95% purity. Whole-study results and caveats: A potential influence of HLA type upon TCRB rearrangement remained unresolved herein.

As for this clone: Its antigen is undetermined.

cDNA synthesis used the whole RNA isolate, giving expressed TCRB sequences. Assay used: immunoSEQ multiplex PCR; TCRdb lists only in-frame clones, some missing. Altogether some 360,000 clones are present, less than 20% being singletons, with the ten largest covering 0.035% to 0.05%. Trimming left V 2 bases short and J 2 bases short, with 7 bases between. Germline assignment: CDR1 MNHEY and CDR2 SVGAGI. The CDR3 is 14 residues long. This rearrangement joins TRBV6-5 to TRBJ1-5; no definite D call. The TCR comes from a woman in her late teens or twenties in good health. Sequencing was done on a sample of naive CD4+ T cells from blood. The DNA of the CDR3 is TGTGCCAGCAGTTACGCGGCAGGCAATCAGCCCCAGCATTTT. Its protein product is CASSYAAGNQPQHF.